A single TCR beta chain is shown here with its context. The data belong to a study of blood T cell repertoires in COVID-19. Study context: The United States, Italy and Spain provided the acute and convalescent COVID-19 samples. T cells, B-cell-depleted T cells, or PBMCs provided the cDNA or gDNA that served as material.

CDR3 length: 16 amino acids. Original processing methods: It was from reference gene primer amplification that nucleated cell counts were estimated. Using immunoSEQ multiplex PCR, the repertoire was profiled, and TCRdb retains in-frame clones only, with some absent. D and trimming were read from the DNA, whereas the V and J calls and clone size are those reported in that table. This sample carries 200,000 to 250,000 clones, roughly nine tenths of them seen once, and the ten largest clones take around 1.5%. This sequence joins TRBV12-1 and TRBJ2-5; the table gives TRBD1 as D, unverified against the DNA. TRBV12-1 is a pseudogene locus. This receptor was obtained from a woman aged 55-69 years who had recovered from COVID-19. The sample was peripheral blood. The DNA for the CDR3 is TGTGCCAGCAGCCTTTCCGTCCTCAGGGAAGAGCAGACCCAGTACTTC. It is translated as CASSLSVLREEQTQYF.